The next 23 T cell receptor beta chains were all read from a single sample in a study of identical twins. Via MiXCR, TCRdb re-called the 5' RACE reads, giving one row per CDR3 protein. The repertoire includes fewer than 550,000 distinct CDR3 sequences, around 15% of them detected once, and 0.35% to 0.45% sits in the top ten. This sample was shared with a second study, whose subject was yellow fever vaccine responses in identical twins.

Sample: CD4+ T cells sorted from blood. The receptors come from a woman in her late teens or twenties in good health.

CDR3 sequence reads: CASSQTSWVGHEQFF. CDR3 sequence (DNA): TGTGCCAGCAGCCAAACTAGCTGGGTCGGTCATGAGCAGTTCTTC. The J gene is TRBJ2-1, the V gene TRBV7-8; TRBD2 might be the D (6 bases). V gave up 5 bases and J gave up 8 bases, with 19 bases separating them. The CDR3 length is 15 residues. Germline lookup yields CDR1 SGHVS and CDR2 FQNEAQ.

This sequence joins TRBV14 and TRBJ2-1; TRBD2 matches at 12 bases. CDR1 is SGHDN, CDR2 FVKESK, per germline. The CDR3 runs 18 residues. Trimming took 1 base from V and 4 from J; bases not matched to a gene: 8. The CDR3: CASSQVASGGAWYNEQFF. CDR3 bases: TGTGCCAGCAGCCAAGTGGCTAGCGGGGGGGCCTGGTACAATGAGCAGTTCTTC.

This clonotype was seen many times. The CDR3 nucleotides are TGCGCCAGCAGCTTGGGACAGGGTGGAGATACGCAGTATTTT. Translation gives CASSLGQGGDTQYF. The genes are TRBV5-1 and TRBJ2-3; 7 bases match TRBD1. CDR1 and CDR2 (germline): SGHRS, YFSETQ. The ends lost 0 bases at V and 5 bases at J; junction bases unmatched: 3. This CDR3 region has 14 residues.

The genes are TRBV7-3 and TRBJ2-5; possible D gene TRBD1, 5 bases. This CDR3 is built from 14 residues. The V gene's germline CDR1 is SGHTA and CDR2 FQGTGA. V was trimmed by 5 bases and J by 4 bases, leaving 14 bases between them. CDR3 in DNA: TGTGCCAGCAGCCCAAAACGTACAGGAGAGACCCAGTACTTC. It codes for CASSPKRTGETQYF. Full variable domain (remainder filled in from reference TRBV7-3 and TRBJ2-5): GAGVSQTPSNKVTEKGKYVELRCDPISGHTALYWYRQSLGQGPEFLIYFQGTGAADDSGLPNDRFFAVRPEGSVSTLKIQRTERGDSAVYLCASSPKRTGETQYFGPGTRLLVL.

The V and J genes are TRBV12-3 or TRBV12-4 and TRBJ2-2; TRBD2 matches 10 bases. The CDR3 runs 18 residues. V trimming: 2 bases; J trimming: 0 bases; junction bases outside the gene matches: 6. The CDR3 bases are TGTGCCAGCAGTTTAATTCTTAGCGGGGGGTCGAACACCGGGGAGCTGTTTTTT. Residues: CASSLILSGGSNTGELFF.

This clonotype was seen only a few times. V is TRBV9 and J is TRBJ2-3, with a possible D match to TRBD2 (6 bases). Trimming removed 3 bases at V and 0 bases at J, with 11 bases between. There are 15 residues in the CDR3. Germline CDR1 reads SGDLS; CDR2 reads YYNGEE. In DNA form, the CDR3 reads TGTGCCAGCAGCGGGAGGGCCAGTAGCACAGATACGCAGTATTTT. This codes for CASSGRASSTDTQYF. Using reference TRBV9 and TRBJ2-3 for the parts outside the CDR3, the full variable domain is DSGVTQTPKHLITATGQRVTLRCSPRSGDLSVYWYQQSLDQGLQFLIQYYNGEERAKGNILERFSAQQFPDLHSELNLSSLELGDSALYFCASSGRASSTDTQYFGPGTRLTVL.

This clonotype has only a few counts. CDR3 residues: CASGRHSAQPQHF. CDR3 bases: TGTGCCAGCGGTAGACATTCCGCTCAGCCCCAGCATTTT. The chain has TRBV12-3 or TRBV12-4 and TRBJ1-5; unclear D gene. Trimming stripped 8 bases from V and 6 bases from J, with 14 bases between. This CDR3 comprises 13 residues.

This clonotype turned up a few times. The V gene is TRBV10-3, the J gene TRBJ1-1; 7 nucleotides align to TRBD1. V trimming: 6 bases; J trimming: 1 base; junction bases outside the gene matches: 5. Germline CDR1 and CDR2: ENHRY and SYGVKD. The CDR3 runs to 14 residues. CDR3 sequence (DNA): TGTGCCATCAGCCCCGACAGGGCGAACACTGAAGCTTTCTTT. Translating gives CAISPDRANTEAFF.

The chain carries TRBV7-9 and TRBJ2-3, with TRBD2 matching 12 bases. Germline V gene sequence: CDR1 SEHNR, CDR2 FQNEAQ (reference sequence). The CDR3 contains 15 residues. J was trimmed by 2 bases and V by 8 bases; bases with no gene match: 5. In nucleotides, the CDR3 is TGTGCCAGCTGCTCTAGCGGGAGGGACACAGATACGCAGTATTTT. It codes for CASCSSGRDTDTQYF. The complete variable domain, with remaining parts taken from reference TRBV7-9 and TRBJ2-3, reads DTGVSQNPRHKITKRGQNVTFRCDPISEHNRLYWYRQTLGQGPEFLTYFQNEAQLEKSRLLSDRFSAERPKGSFSTLEIQRTEQGDSAMYLCASCSSGRDTDTQYFGPGTRLTVL.

The chain has TRBV6-1 and TRBJ2-2; the match to TRBD1 covers 9 bases. CDR3 length: 18 residues. In germline, CDR1 is MNHNS, CDR2 SASEGT. Trimming at V came to 5 bases and at J to 4 bases, leaving 14 bases not matched to a gene. The CDR3 protein is CASSPTTGTGTGTGELFF. CDR3 in DNA: TGTGCCAGCAGTCCCACAACCGGGACAGGGACTGGCACCGGGGAGCTGTTTTTT.

This clonotype has more than one count but fewer than ten. This chain joins TRBV20-1 and TRBJ2-1; 14 bases map to TRBD2. Unmatched junction bases numbered 12, after V lost 4 bases and J lost 7 bases. The CDR3 runs to 17 residues. From germline, CDR1 is DFQATT and CDR2 SNEGSKA (reference sequence). The chain's CDR3 is CSAKYVGLAGAWNEQFF. DNA for the CDR3: TGCAGTGCTAAATATGTGGGACTAGCGGGAGCCTGGAATGAGCAGTTCTTC.

This clonotype occurred a few times. CDR3 residues: CASSLLGVARDGYTF. The CDR3 region has the DNA TGTGCCAGCAGTCTCCTGGGGGTGGCCCGGGATGGCTACACCTTC. This rearrangement joins TRBV2 to TRBJ1-2; tentative D call: TRBD1 (5 bases). The CDR3 sequence is 15 residues long. Trimming pared 5 bases from V and 6 bases from J, leaving 19 bases between. CDR1 SNHLY and CDR2 FYNNEI come from the germline V gene.

This clonotype came up a few times. The chain links TRBV28 to TRBJ2-4, with D perhaps TRBD2 (6 bases). Germline V lookup: CDR1 MDHEN, CDR2 SYDVKM. The CDR3 covers 12 residues. Trimming left V 7 bases short and J 7 bases short, with 11 bases between. CDR3 residues: CASKEAGNIQYF. CDR3 nucleotides: TGTGCCAGCAAGGAGGCGGGGAACATTCAGTACTTC.

The table lists this clonotype with a few counts. The chain employs TRBV5-5 and TRBJ2-5; D is unresolved. Germline CDR1 reads SGHKS; CDR2 reads YYEKEE (reference sequence). The CDR3 has 14 residues. V shed 1 base and J shed 0 bases, with 7 bases lying between them. CDR3 in DNA: TGTGCCAGCAGCTTGCAGAGGTACCAAGAGACCCAGTACTTC. Amino acid sequence: CASSLQRYQETQYF. The variable domain in full, with the rest retrieved from reference TRBV5-5 and TRBJ2-5, is DAGVTQSPTHLIKTRGQQVTLRCSPISGHKSVSWYQQVLGQGPQFIFQYYEKEERGRGNFPDRFSARQFPNYSSELNVNALLLGDSALYLCASSLQRYQETQYFGPGTRLLVL.

This clonotype was found a few times. The chain links TRBV5-6 to TRBJ2-7; 9 nucleotides line up with TRBD1. V trimming: 0 bases; J trimming: 4 bases; junction bases outside the gene matches: 2. The germline V gene encodes CDR1 SGHDT and CDR2 YYEEEE. The CDR3 loop spans 14 amino acids. Written as DNA, the CDR3 is TGTGCCAGCAGCTTGGCCGGACAGGGGTACGAGCAGTACGTC. This translates into CASSLAGQGYEQYV.

J is TRBJ1-1 and V is TRBV2, with 10 bases identical to TRBD1. From germline, CDR1 is SNHLY and CDR2 FYNNEI. This CDR3 region has 15 residues. Trimming cost V 5 bases and J 5 bases; bases outside gene matches: 8. The CDR3 DNA follows: TGTGCCAGCAGTTATACCGGGACAGGGGTGACTGAAGCTTTCTTT. It is translated as CASSYTGTGVTEAFF.

This clonotype was picked up a small number of times. The chain uses TRBV7-8 and TRBJ2-5, with 7 bases that match TRBD1. Germline values: CDR1 SGHVS, CDR2 FQNEAQ. The CDR3 contains 15 residues. V lost 7 bases and J lost 5; bases outside the gene matches: 13. CDR3 DNA: TGTGCCAGCACCTTCGGGGACAGCGCTCAGGAGACCCAGTACTTC. Residues: CASTFGDSAQETQYF.

There are a few counts of this clonotype. The rearrangement joins TRBV5-1 to TRBJ2-7, with a tentative D call TRBD2 (5 bases). The V and J ends lost 0 bases and 0 bases respectively, with 10 bases between them. The CDR3 sequence is 15 residues long. CDR1 is SGHRS, CDR2 YFSETQ, per germline. As DNA, the CDR3 is TGCGCCAGCAGCTTGGAGTCTAGCATCTCCTACGAGCAGTACTTC. Translation gives CASSLESSISYEQYF.

This rearrangement joins TRBV18 to TRBJ2-7; maybe TRBD1 (6 bases). V lost 2 bases and J 2 bases, leaving 10 bases between the germline ends. Looked up from germline, CDR1 is KGHSH and CDR2 is LQKENI. CDR3 length: 14 amino acids. The CDR3 is CASSPRDTAYEQYF. CDR3 nucleotide sequence: TGTGCCAGCTCACCAAGGGACACCGCCTACGAGCAGTACTTC.

As concerns this clonotype: Since a much larger clone is just one base distant, this may be a read error. The chain links TRBV20-1 to TRBJ2-1; D gene uncertain. The CDR3 totals 15 residues. The V end lost 0 bases, the J end lost 5 bases, and 14 bases lay between the germline ends. Germline V gene sequence: CDR1 DFQATT, CDR2 SNEGSKA (reference sequence). The CDR3 is CSARDPRKGNNEQFF. The CDR3 DNA reads as TGCAGTGCTAGAGATCCGCGAAAAGGGAACAATGAGCAGTTCTTC.

This clonotype was detected a few times. The rearrangement joins TRBV29-1 to TRBJ2-1; D is unclear. The CDR3 runs to 15 residues. The V gene lost 2 bases and the J gene lost 10 bases, with 21 bases spanning the gap. CDR1 and CDR2 (germline): SQVTM, ANQGSEA. This chain's CDR3 is CSVEWAGRPTWEQFF. CDR3 nucleotide sequence: TGCAGCGTTGAATGGGCAGGACGACCAACATGGGAGCAGTTCTTC.

This clonotype was found many times. V usage is TRBV12-3 or TRBV12-4 and J usage is TRBJ1-5; 8 nucleotides match TRBD1. The V gene end was trimmed by 5 bases and the J gene end by 2 bases; junction bases not matched to a gene: 2. The CDR3 consists of 14 residues. The CDR3 spells CASSETGGNQPQHF. The DNA for the CDR3 is TGTGCCAGCAGTGAGACAGGGGGCAATCAGCCCCAGCATTTT.

This clonotype occurred a few times. This chain connects TRBV5-1 to TRBJ2-2; TRBD1 might be the D (5 bases). The germline V gene encodes CDR1 SGHRS and CDR2 YFSETQ. The CDR3 length is 15 residues. Trimming removed 2 bases from V and 1 base from J, with 9 bases in between. The CDR3 loop reads CASSFGHLNTGELFF. CDR3 coding DNA: TGCGCCAGCAGCTTCGGACATTTGAACACCGGGGAGCTGTTTTTT. Using reference TRBV5-1 and TRBJ2-2 for the parts outside the CDR3, the full variable domain is KAGVTQTPRYLIKTRGQQVTLSCSPISGHRSVSWYQQTPGQGLQFLFEYFSETQRNKGNFPGRFSGRQFSNSRSEMNVSTLELGDSALYLCASSFGHLNTGELFFGEGSRLTVL.